The next 8 T cell receptor beta chains were all read from a single sample in a study of brain metastases from non-small cell lung cancer. Assay: immunoSEQ multiplex PCR; the TCRdb copy retains only in-frame clones and omits some. The sample lists around 8,000 clones, around 81% occurring once. Sequences were obtained from primary lung tumor tissue. These receptors were taken from a donor aged 40 or older with non-small cell lung cancer.

CDR3 DNA: TGTGCCAGCAGTTACGGGGAAGGGGATACGCAGTATTTT. Translating it yields CASSYGEGDTQYF. The J gene is TRBJ2-3, the V gene TRBV12-3 or TRBV12-4; possibly TRBD2 for D (5 bases). This CDR3 has 13 amino acids. V was clipped by 4 bases and J by 6 bases, with 11 bases between them.

V usage is TRBV7-2 and J usage is TRBJ2-5, with D hard to call. CDR3 length equals 15 residues. The V end was cut by 4 bases, the J end by 5 bases, with 17 bases between. Germline assignment: CDR1 SGHTA and CDR2 FQGNSA. The CDR3 loop reads CASSSPHPDLETQYF. DNA for the CDR3: TGTGCCAGCAGCTCCCCTCACCCGGACCTCGAGACCCAGTACTTC.

The chain carries TRBV7-3 and TRBJ2-1, with D perhaps TRBD1 or TRBD2 (6 bases each). V dropped 7 bases and J dropped 5 bases, with 15 bases sitting between them. Germline-derived CDR1 and CDR2 are SGHTA and FQGTGA. CDR3 size: 14 residues. The CDR3 here is CASNLGRGHNEQFF. The CDR3 DNA reads TGTGCCAGCAACCTGGGCCGGGGGCACAATGAGCAGTTCTTC.

This clone came up a few times. The chain recombines TRBV5-1 with TRBJ2-1; D assignment may be TRBD1 or TRBD2 (5 bases each). There are 15 residues in the CDR3. Germline V gives CDR1 SGHRS, CDR2 YFSETQ. The V and J ends lost 9 bases and 8 bases respectively, with 24 bases between them. The CDR3 region has the DNA TGCGCCACCTCCGAGTTGGGGCCAGGGACCGATGAGCAGTTCTTC. Protein sequence: CATSELGPGTDEQFF.

This sequence joins TRBV6-4 and TRBJ1-3; D not certain. The V end was cut by 0 bases, the J end by 4 bases, with 4 bases between. This CDR3 is 13 amino acids long. CDR1 and CDR2 from the germline V gene are MRHNA and SNTAGT. The CDR3 bases are TGTGCCAGCAGTGACTCTAAAGGAAACACCATATATTTT. This gives the protein CASSDSKGNTIYF.

The chain joins TRBV6-6 to TRBJ1-4; perhaps TRBD1 as D (5 bases). The CDR3 has 14 amino acids. CDR1 is MNHNY and CDR2 is SVGAGI in the germline V gene (reference sequence). With 4 bases removed from V and 2 bases from J, the gap between germline ends came to 8 bases. As DNA, the CDR3 is TGTGCCAGCAGTTGGGGGGGGACTAATGAAAAACTGTTTTTT. This sequence encodes CASSWGGTNEKLFF.

The rearrangement joins TRBV19 to TRBJ1-1, with a possible D match to TRBD1 (6 bases). CDR1 is LNHDA and CDR2 is SQIVND in the germline V gene (reference sequence). Between the trimmed V and J ends, which lost 8 bases and 4 bases, there was a span of 8 bases. The length of the CDR3 is 11 residues. CDR3 DNA: TGTGCCAGTTTACAGGGCACTGAAGCTTTCTTT. Translated, it gives CASLQGTEAFF.

The gene calls are TRBV5-4 and TRBJ2-6, with D tentatively TRBD1 (5 bases). The V gene lost 6 bases and the J gene lost 2 bases, with 15 bases spanning the gap. The germline V gene encodes CDR1 SGHNT and CDR2 YYREEE (reference sequence). This CDR3 spans 16 amino acids. The CDR3 reads CASTISWGTGANVLTF. The CDR3, as DNA: TGTGCCAGCACAATTAGCTGGGGCACTGGGGCCAACGTCCTGACTTTC.